The next 22 T cell receptor beta chains were all read from a single sample in a study of T cell repertoires in cytomegalovirus infection. TCRdb independently ran MiXCR on the reads; one entry per CDR3 protein. The profile covers about 140,000 distinct CDR3 sequences, with under 8.5% appearing a single time and roughly 17% taken by the ten largest. The sample was PBMCs. The receptor source for this set is a human donor in good health (CMV status not recorded). Some clones in this sample may be carry-over from other donors' samples.

Many counts were recorded for this clonotype. The chain has TRBV7-2 and TRBJ1-5; D ambiguous. Germline V gene lookup returns CDR1 SGHTA and CDR2 FQGNSA. Trimming left V 5 bases short and J 7 bases short, with 12 bases between. The CDR3 loop spans 13 amino acids. The CDR3 DNA is TGTGCCAGCAGCGAGACTTATGGGCAGCCCCAGCATTTT. Amino acid sequence: CASSETYGQPQHF.

This clonotype has at least ten counts. The gene calls are TRBV10-3 and TRBJ1-6; 8 bases agree with TRBD1. Germline CDR1 is ENHRY and CDR2 is SYGVKD. The CDR3 extends over 15 amino acids. The trim removed 2 bases at V and 8 bases at J, leaving 5 bases unmatched. The CDR3 sequence: CAISETGQGDSPLHF. The CDR3, as DNA: TGTGCCATCAGTGAGACTGGACAGGGCGATTCACCCCTCCACTTT.

The sample holds many counts of this clonotype. The V call is TRBV7-8, the J call TRBJ1-2, with D uncertain. The germline V gene has CDR1 SGHVS and CDR2 FQNEAQ. The CDR3 contains 13 residues. V was cut by 2 bases and J by 4 bases, with 8 bases left in between. As DNA, the CDR3 is TGTGCCAGCAGCTTAACGGTGTTCTATGGCTACACCTTC. Translation gives CASSLTVFYGYTF.

This clonotype appeared a few times. The J gene is TRBJ1-1, the V gene TRBV7-9, with D unclear. The germline V and J ends were trimmed by 11 bases and 3 bases, with 13 bases remaining between them. Germline CDR1 and CDR2: SEHNR and FQNEAQ (reference sequence). The CDR3 totals 12 residues. As DNA, the CDR3 is TGTGCCCTCCGTGGGCGGGACACTGAAGCTTTCTTT. This translates into CALRGRDTEAFF.

This clonotype was seen at least ten times. The chain employs TRBV7-2 and TRBJ1-1; D unclear. CDR1 is SGHTA and CDR2 is FQGNSA in the germline V gene. Trimming removed 8 bases at V and 2 bases at J, with 12 bases between. The CDR3 is made up of 13 amino acids. Here the CDR3 DNA reads TGTGCCAGCCACCGCGAACGTAACACTGAAGCTTTCTTT. Translating gives CASHRERNTEAFF.

The sample holds many counts of this clonotype. This chain joins TRBV7-2 and TRBJ1-5; 7 bases fit TRBD1. This CDR3 comprises 15 residues. Germline V gene lookup returns CDR1 SGHTA and CDR2 FQGNSA. V lost 0 bases to trimming and J lost 1 base; unmatched junction nucleotides: 0. CDR3 in amino acids: CASSLAGGSNQPQHF. CDR3 coding DNA: TGTGCCAGCAGCTTAGCAGGGGGCAGCAATCAGCCCCAGCATTTT.

This clonotype was detected ten times or more. The CDR3 reads CASSLVSENTGELFF. The CDR3 region has the DNA TGTGCCAGCAGCTTAGTTTCAGAAAACACCGGGGAGCTGTTTTTT. The chain recombines TRBV7-8 with TRBJ2-2; D gene ambiguous. This CDR3 is 15 amino acids long. The germline V gene encodes CDR1 SGHVS and CDR2 FQNEAQ. V lost 1 base and J 2 bases, leaving 8 bases between the germline ends.

This clonotype was found a few times. The chain links TRBV18 to TRBJ2-1, with 13 bases identical to TRBD2. With V trimmed by 3 bases and J by 7 bases, 6 bases remained unmatched. CDR1 and CDR2 (germline): KGHSH, LQKENI. The CDR3 length is 16 residues. The CDR3 DNA follows: TGTGCCAGCTCACCTTCGGGACTAGCGGGACCGAATGAGCAGTTCTTC. Encoded protein: CASSPSGLAGPNEQFF.

This clonotype was observed many times. The chain uses TRBV7-2 and TRBJ1-2; D may be TRBD1 (6 bases). Germline loops: CDR1 SGHTA, CDR2 FQGNSA. CDR3 size: 13 residues. V was cut by 5 bases and J by 7 bases, with 14 bases left in between. The CDR3 bases are TGTGCCAGCAGCACCAGCCAAGGGGGTGGCTACACCTTC. It yields the protein CASSTSQGGGYTF.

This clonotype was seen a handful of times. This chain links TRBV28 with TRBJ2-7, with a tentative D call TRBD2 (5 bases). The germline CDR1 and CDR2 sequences are MDHEN and SYDVKM. Trimming cost V 5 bases and J 5 bases, with 7 bases left between them. There are 11 residues in the CDR3. The CDR3 loop is CASSKRDEQYF. The CDR3 DNA reads TGTGCCAGCAGTAAGAGGGACGAGCAGTACTTC.

This clonotype was detected ten times or more. The chain uses TRBV7-9 and TRBJ2-5, with D unresolved. The CDR3 has 16 residues. Germline V gene data show CDR1 as SEHNR and CDR2 as FQNEAQ (reference sequence). The V and J ends lost 1 base and 1 base respectively, with 13 bases between them. Here the CDR3 reads CASSLVMAVRQETQYF. CDR3 bases: TGTGCCAGCAGCTTAGTGATGGCAGTCCGCCAAGAGACCCAGTACTTC.

This clonotype appeared a few times. This chain connects TRBV9 to TRBJ2-1; D perhaps matches TRBD1 (6 bases). This CDR3 has 17 residues. The germline V gene has CDR1 SGDLS and CDR2 YYNGEE. V lost 0 bases, J lost 1 base, and 14 bases lay in between. CDR3 in DNA: TGTGCCAGCAGCGTAGGGGACACAGTTCTATCCTACAATGAGCAGTTCTTC. Its protein is CASSVGDTVLSYNEQFF.

This chain links TRBV20-1 with TRBJ2-5; a possible D gene is TRBD1 (6 bases). V lost 5 bases to trimming and J lost 5 bases, with 12 bases between them. This CDR3 spans 12 amino acids. Germline-derived CDR1 and CDR2 are DFQATT and SNEGSKA (reference sequence). Here the CDR3 DNA reads TGCAGTGCTGCTACAGGGAGCGAGACCCAGTACTTC. Its protein product is CSAATGSETQYF.

The V gene is TRBV7-6, the J gene TRBJ1-5, with TRBD1 matching 8 bases. Germline CDR1 SGHVS, CDR2 FNYEAQ. Trimming at V came to 2 bases and at J to 6 bases, leaving 12 bases not matched to a gene. CDR3 length: 17 residues. DNA for the CDR3: TGTGCCAGCAGCTTATACCCTCCTTCAGGGGGCGGTCAGCCCCAGCATTTT. As protein: CASSLYPPSGGGQPQHF. The complete variable domain, with remaining parts taken from reference TRBV7-6 and TRBJ1-5, reads GAGVSQSPRYKVTKRGQDVALRCDPISGHVSLYWYRQALGQGPEFLTYFNYEAQQDKSGLPNDRFSAERPEGSISTLTIQRTEQRDSAMYRCASSLYPPSGGGQPQHFGDGTRLSIL.

This clonotype was seen more than once but under ten times. The chain carries TRBV12-3 or TRBV12-4 and TRBJ1-1; D gene ambiguous. The CDR3 covers 14 residues. V lost 8 bases, J lost 5 bases, and 18 bases lay in between. The CDR3, as DNA: TGTGCCAGCGGCCCTGGGCTCTCGAGTACTGAAGCTTTCTTT. As protein: CASGPGLSSTEAFF.

This clonotype was observed a handful of times. The chain recombines TRBV29-1 with TRBJ2-3; D might be TRBD2 (5 bases). V lost 8 bases and J 6 bases, leaving 15 bases between the germline ends. The CDR3 has 12 amino acids. The V gene's germline CDR1 is SQVTM and CDR2 ANQGSEA. The CDR3 loop reads CSCDPSGDTQYF. The CDR3 DNA follows: TGCAGCTGTGACCCCTCGGGGGATACGCAGTATTTT.

The sample holds one count of this clonotype. At one end the junction does not follow the germline gene, possibly because of a read error. The chain links TRBV2 to TRBJ1-2; D might be TRBD1 (5 bases). The CDR3 covers 13 residues. Germline values: CDR1 SNHLY, CDR2 FYNNEI. CDR3 bases: TGTTCCAGCACCCCGGGCAGGGACTATGGCTACACCTTC. The encoded protein is CSSTPGRDYGYTF.

The chain recombines TRBV5-1 with TRBJ1-1, with D tentatively TRBD1 (5 bases). Trimming left V 0 bases short and J 1 base short, with 13 bases between. Germline V lookup: CDR1 SGHRS, CDR2 YFSETQ. CDR3 size: 16 residues. The CDR3 DNA reads TGCGCCAGCAGCTTGGCCGTCCGGGACCCGAACACTGAAGCTTTCTTT. It codes for CASSLAVRDPNTEAFF.

This clonotype appeared many times. J is TRBJ2-7 and V is TRBV19; perhaps TRBD1 as D (6 bases). The CDR3 runs to 15 residues. V lost 3 bases to trimming and J lost 1 base, with 13 bases between them. Germline CDR1 and CDR2: LNHDA and SQIVND (reference sequence). As DNA, the CDR3 is TGTGCCAGTAGTATTTCCGGGACAAAGTCCTACGAGCAGTACTTC. It codes for CASSISGTKSYEQYF.

This clonotype was observed many times. V usage is TRBV7-2 and J usage is TRBJ2-1; TRBD2 matches 8 bases. The CDR3 is 15 amino acids. Trimming at V came to 5 bases and at J to 5 bases, leaving 8 bases not matched to a gene. In germline, CDR1 is SGHTA, CDR2 FQGNSA. CDR3 amino acids: CASSPGGVQNNEQFF. CDR3 bases: TGTGCCAGCAGCCCCGGGGGGGTTCAGAACAATGAGCAGTTCTTC.

The gene calls are TRBV20-1 and TRBJ1-2, with TRBD1 matching 7 bases. Per germline, CDR1 DFQATT and CDR2 SNEGSKA (reference sequence). The CDR3 sequence is 14 residues long. The V segment lost 3 bases and the J segment 7 bases; nucleotides outside the gene matches: 11. CDR3 amino acids: CSASRDSNLRGYTF. The CDR3 region has the DNA TGCAGTGCTAGTAGGGACAGTAATCTCCGTGGCTACACCTTC.

Ten or more counts support this clonotype. The chain has TRBV2 and TRBJ1-5; D gene uncertain. V dropped 3 bases and J dropped 4 bases, with 7 bases sitting between them. This CDR3 has 13 amino acids. Germline CDR1 SNHLY, CDR2 FYNNEI. In DNA, the CDR3 is TGTGCCAGCAGTGAGTGGGAAAATCAGCCCCAGCATTTT. This gives the protein CASSEWENQPQHF.